This TCR beta chain was identified in a study of neurological immune-mediated disorders. A 10-nucleotide random UMI tagged transcripts in template-switch 5'RACE cDNA synthesis. Each CDR3 protein is one row after TCRdb ran MiXCR on the 5' RACE reads. The sample holds tens of thousands of distinct CDR3 sequences, about 15% seen once. Whole-study findings and limits: The absence of any CDR3 amino acid sequence shared by expanded clones across subjects suggests that repertoires were private in all groups. Expansion of TCR clones was greatest in HTLV-1-associated myelopathy and smallest in multiple sclerosis, where it fell below that of healthy controls.

V lost 0 bases to trimming and J lost 8 bases, with 15 bases between them. CDR3 length: 15 amino acids. The germline gives CDR1 SGHRS, CDR2 YFSETQ. The sample holds many counts of this clonotype. The antigen is unknown. Libraries from sorted cells used about a million T cells (CD4+ or CD8+). This sequence originates from a woman aged 55-69 years with HTLV-1-associated myelopathy (HAM/TSP). The V call is TRBV5-1, the J call TRBJ1-3; D not resolved. The sample consisted of CD4+ T cells from blood. The CDR3 DNA follows: TGCGCCAGCAGCTTGGACGCCCTGGCGGGAGACACCATATATTTT. Its protein is CASSLDALAGDTIYF.